The 14 T cell receptor beta chains listed next were all sequenced from one sample in a study of response to subunit inactivated influenza vaccine. TCRdb called the RT-PCR reads again in MiXCR, with one record for every CDR3 protein. The sample holds 450,000 to 600,000 distinct CDR3 sequences; about 7.6% are singletons and the top ten take 10% to 15%. Sequences were derived from PBMCs from blood, sampled around 25 months after vaccination. The receptors were sampled from a man aged 45-69 years who received an inactivated influenza vaccine.

The chain employs TRBV5-1 and TRBJ2-5, with TRBD1 as a possible D gene (7 bases). In germline, CDR1 is SGHRS, CDR2 YFSETQ. V was clipped by 4 bases and J by 9 bases, with 16 bases between them. The CDR3 is 13 residues long. The CDR3 here is CASSAGQSGAQYF. DNA for the CDR3: TGCGCCAGCAGCGCGGGACAGTCCGGGGCCCAGTACTTC.

V usage is TRBV5-1 and J usage is TRBJ2-1; 11 positions agree with TRBD2. The CDR3 has 14 amino acids. Germline assignment: CDR1 SGHRS and CDR2 YFSETQ. V trimming: 4 bases; J trimming: 10 bases; junction bases outside the gene matches: 7. The DNA of the CDR3 is TGCGCCAGCAGCCAGAGTACTAGCGGGAGAGAGCAGTTCTTC. Protein: CASSQSTSGREQFF.

There are a few counts of this clonotype. The rearrangement uses TRBV27 and TRBJ2-7, with TRBD1 identical over 7 bases. V shed 3 bases and J 3 bases; nucleotides not matched to a gene: 8. In germline, CDR1 is MNHEY, CDR2 SMNVEV (reference sequence). The CDR3 has 15 amino acids. CDR3 region: CASSFRTGRRYEQYF. The CDR3 region has the DNA TGTGCCAGCAGTTTTAGGACAGGAAGACGCTACGAGCAGTACTTC.

Here the CDR3 reads CATSSREGSRGDQETQYF. In nucleotides, the CDR3 is TGTGCCACCAGCAGCAGAGAAGGGTCTCGCGGGGACCAAGAGACCCAGTACTTC. This chain links TRBV15 with TRBJ2-5; perhaps TRBD2 as D (6 bases). Germline V gene data show CDR1 as LNHNV and CDR2 as YYDKDF (reference sequence). The CDR3 is 18 residues long. V lost 3 bases to trimming and J lost 0 bases, with 20 bases between them.

The rearrangement joins TRBV9 to TRBJ2-1; 10 nucleotides align to TRBD2. The CDR3 contains 18 residues. Looked up from germline, CDR1 is SGDLS and CDR2 is YYNGEE. V lost 3 bases and J lost 4; bases outside the gene matches: 13. DNA of the CDR3: TGTGCCAGCAGCGCTAACAACCCAGCTAGCGGGAGTTACAATGAGCAGTTCTTC. It codes for CASSANNPASGSYNEQFF.

This clonotype was recorded at least ten times. The rearrangement links TRBV20-1 to TRBJ1-2, with D unclear. The CDR3 extends over 14 amino acids. Germline V gene lookup returns CDR1 DFQATT and CDR2 SNEGSKA (reference sequence). Trimming removed 0 bases at V and 8 bases at J, with 16 bases between. CDR3 DNA sequence: TGCAGTGCTAGAGATTCTGGGGTAGTGGGGGGCTACACCTTC. Translated: CSARDSGVVGGYTF.

The V call is TRBV7-2, the J call TRBJ1-1; tentative D call: TRBD1 (6 bases). Trimming removed 2 bases from V and 4 bases from J, with 11 bases in between. The length of the CDR3 is 14 residues. The germline V gene has CDR1 SGHTA and CDR2 FQGNSA. The CDR3 nucleotides read TGTGCCAGCAGCTTATACGGGGGGGCCACTGAAGCTTTCTTT. Protein product: CASSLYGGATEAFF.

This clonotype was recorded many times. The J gene is TRBJ2-5, the V gene TRBV29-1; tentative D call: TRBD2 (6 bases). Between the trimmed V and J ends, which lost 7 bases and 4 bases, there was a span of 22 bases. Looked up from germline, CDR1 is SQVTM and CDR2 is ANQGSEA. The CDR3 totals 15 residues. The CDR3 DNA sequence: TGCAGCGCCACCCCCCCCGGGGGAAGAGGAGAGACCCAGTACTTC. Protein: CSATPPGGRGETQYF.

This clonotype was seen repeatedly, ten times or more. The chain links TRBV11-2 to TRBJ2-5, with a tentative D call TRBD1 (5 bases). The germline V gene encodes CDR1 SGHAT and CDR2 FQNNGV. The CDR3 consists of 14 residues. Trimming took off 2 bases at V and 7 bases at J, with 14 bases between the two ends. CDR3 sequence: CASSLISGLGTQYF. CDR3 DNA sequence: TGTGCCAGCAGCTTAATCTCAGGGTTGGGGACCCAGTACTTC.

This chain connects TRBV25-1 to TRBJ2-7; D may be TRBD2 (7 bases). V was shortened by 1 base and J by 0 bases, with 19 bases between the two germline ends. The CDR3 totals 18 residues. Germline V gene lookup returns CDR1 MGHDK and CDR2 SYGVNS. CDR3 protein: CASSEWGYKGGSSYEQYF. CDR3 sequence (DNA): TGTGCCAGCAGTGAATGGGGATACAAGGGGGGGAGCTCCTACGAGCAGTACTTC.

This clonotype has just a few counts. The chain carries TRBV5-1 and TRBJ1-4; D is ambiguous. Trimming pared 4 bases from V and 0 bases from J, leaving 10 bases between. The CDR3 is 15 amino acids. Germline CDR1 reads SGHRS; CDR2 reads YFSETQ. The CDR3, as DNA: TGCGCCAGCAGCCCGGCGCGAGCAACTAATGAAAAACTGTTTTTT. Translated: CASSPARATNEKLFF.

This sequence joins TRBV7-2 and TRBJ2-3; unclear D gene. The V end lost 2 bases, the J end lost 6 bases, and 18 bases lay between the germline ends. CDR3 size: 16 residues. Per the germline V gene, CDR1 is SGHTA and CDR2 is FQGNSA. CDR3 nucleotide sequence: TGTGCCAGCAGCTTAAAAGCTTTAGGCCCCACCGATACGCAGTATTTT. This codes for CASSLKALGPTDTQYF.

This rearrangement joins TRBV4-3 to TRBJ2-3; TRBD1 might be the D (5 bases). The germline V gene encodes CDR1 LGHNA and CDR2 YSLEER. The germline V and J ends were trimmed by 0 bases and 4 bases, with 14 bases remaining between them. This CDR3 spans 16 amino acids. This chain's CDR3 is CASSQEAARASDTQYF. The CDR3 DNA sequence: TGCGCCAGCAGCCAAGAGGCAGCCAGGGCATCAGATACGCAGTATTTT.

This clonotype was seen many times. The chain carries TRBV15 and TRBJ2-1; D gene ambiguous. Germline lookup yields CDR1 LNHNV and CDR2 YYDKDF (reference sequence). With 4 bases removed from V and 3 bases from J, the gap between germline ends came to 4 bases. CDR3 length: 12 residues. In nucleotides, the CDR3 is TGTGCCACCAGCAAGGGCTACAATGAGCAGTTCTTC. It translates to CATSKGYNEQFF.